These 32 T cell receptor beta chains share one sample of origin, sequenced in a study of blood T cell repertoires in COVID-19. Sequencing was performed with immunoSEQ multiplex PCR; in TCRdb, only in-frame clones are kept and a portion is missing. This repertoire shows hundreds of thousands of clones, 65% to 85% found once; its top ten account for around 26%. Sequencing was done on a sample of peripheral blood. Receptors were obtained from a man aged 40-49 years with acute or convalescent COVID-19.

CDR3 nucleotide sequence: TGTGCCAGCAAAGGAGTCCTCGCCTACGAGCAGTACTTC. Amino acid sequence: CASKGVLAYEQYF. The chain joins TRBV27 to TRBJ2-7; D gene uncertain. V gave up 7 bases and J gave up 2 bases, with 12 bases separating them. CDR1 is MNHEY and CDR2 is SMNVEV in the germline V gene (reference sequence). The CDR3 length is 13 residues.

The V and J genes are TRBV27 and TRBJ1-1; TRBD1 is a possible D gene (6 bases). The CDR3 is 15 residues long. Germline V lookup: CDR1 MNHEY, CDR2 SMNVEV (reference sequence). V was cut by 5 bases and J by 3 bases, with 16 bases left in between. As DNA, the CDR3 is TGTGCCAGCAGTCCCCACAGGGTAGGGGACACTGAAGCTTTCTTT. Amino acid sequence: CASSPHRVGDTEAFF.

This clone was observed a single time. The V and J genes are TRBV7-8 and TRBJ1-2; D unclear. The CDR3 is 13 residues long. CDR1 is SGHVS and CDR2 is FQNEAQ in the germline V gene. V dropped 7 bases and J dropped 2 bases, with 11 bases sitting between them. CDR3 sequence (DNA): TGTGCCAGCACCCGAGATTTAAACTATGGCTACACCTTC. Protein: CASTRDLNYGYTF.

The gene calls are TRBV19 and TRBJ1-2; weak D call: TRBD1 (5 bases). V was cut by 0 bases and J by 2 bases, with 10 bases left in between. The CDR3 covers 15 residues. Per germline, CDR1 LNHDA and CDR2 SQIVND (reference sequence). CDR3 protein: CASSIDHQGNYGYTF. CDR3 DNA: TGTGCCAGTAGTATAGATCACCAGGGCAACTATGGCTACACCTTC.

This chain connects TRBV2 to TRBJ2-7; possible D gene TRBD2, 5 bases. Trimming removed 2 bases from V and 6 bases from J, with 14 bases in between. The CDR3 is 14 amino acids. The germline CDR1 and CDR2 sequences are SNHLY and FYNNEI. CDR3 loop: CASSERLAASEQYF. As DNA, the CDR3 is TGTGCCAGCAGTGAAAGGCTAGCAGCCTCCGAGCAGTACTTC.

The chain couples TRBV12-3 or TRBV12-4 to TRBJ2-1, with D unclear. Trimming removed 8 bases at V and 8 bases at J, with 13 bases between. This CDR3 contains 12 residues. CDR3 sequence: CASAIARDEQFF. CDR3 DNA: TGTGCCAGCGCTATAGCTCGTGATGAGCAGTTCTTC.

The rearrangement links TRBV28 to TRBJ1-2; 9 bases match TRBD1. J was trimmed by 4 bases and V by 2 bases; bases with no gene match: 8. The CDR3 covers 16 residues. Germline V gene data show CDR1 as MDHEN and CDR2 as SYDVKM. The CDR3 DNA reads TGTGCCAGCAGTTTACCCACCGAGACAGGGGGCTATGGCTACACCTTC. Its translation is CASSLPTETGGYGYTF.

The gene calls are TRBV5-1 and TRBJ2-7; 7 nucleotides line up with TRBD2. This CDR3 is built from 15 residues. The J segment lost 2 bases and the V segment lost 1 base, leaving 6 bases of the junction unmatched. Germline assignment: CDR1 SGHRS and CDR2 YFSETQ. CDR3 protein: CASSLNSGETYEQYF. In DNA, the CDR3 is TGCGCCAGCAGCTTGAACAGCGGGGAAACCTACGAGCAGTACTTC. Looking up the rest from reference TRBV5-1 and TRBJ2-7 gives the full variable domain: KAGVTQTPRYLIKTRGQQVTLSCSPISGHRSVSWYQQTPGQGLQFLFEYFSETQRNKGNFPGRFSGRQFSNSRSEMNVSTLELGDSALYLCASSLNSGETYEQYFGPGTRLTVT.

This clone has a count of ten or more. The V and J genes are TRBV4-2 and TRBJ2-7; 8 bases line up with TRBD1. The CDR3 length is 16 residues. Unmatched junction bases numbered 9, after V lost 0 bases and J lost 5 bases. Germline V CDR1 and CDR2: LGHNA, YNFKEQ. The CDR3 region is CASSQDPRQGRNEQYF. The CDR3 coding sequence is TGTGCCAGCAGCCAAGATCCTCGACAGGGGCGAAACGAGCAGTACTTC.

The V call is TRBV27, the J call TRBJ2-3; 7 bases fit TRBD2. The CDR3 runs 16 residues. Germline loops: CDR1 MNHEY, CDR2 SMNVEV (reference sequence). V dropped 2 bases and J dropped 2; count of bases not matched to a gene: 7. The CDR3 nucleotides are TGTGCCAGCAGTTTAATGTCTAGCGGACCCACAGATACGCAGTATTTT. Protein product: CASSLMSSGPTDTQYF.

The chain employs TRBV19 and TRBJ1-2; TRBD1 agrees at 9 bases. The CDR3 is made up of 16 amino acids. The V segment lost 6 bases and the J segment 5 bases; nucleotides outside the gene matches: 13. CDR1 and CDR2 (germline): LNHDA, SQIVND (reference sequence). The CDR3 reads CASSDQLRDRVYGYTF. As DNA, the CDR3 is TGTGCCAGTAGCGACCAGCTCCGGGACAGGGTATATGGCTACACCTTC. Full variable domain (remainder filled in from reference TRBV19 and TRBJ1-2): DGGITQSPKYLFRKEGQNVTLSCEQNLNHDAMYWYRQDPGQGLRLIYYSQIVNDFQKGDIAEGYSVSREKKESFPLTVTSAQKNPTAFYLCASSDQLRDRVYGYTFGSGTRLTVV.

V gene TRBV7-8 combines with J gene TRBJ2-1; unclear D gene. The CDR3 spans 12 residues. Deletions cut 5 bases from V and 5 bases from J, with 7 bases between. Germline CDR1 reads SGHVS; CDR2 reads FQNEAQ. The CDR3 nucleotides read TGTGCCAGCAGCCGAAACAACAATGAGCAGTTCTTC. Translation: CASSRNNNEQFF. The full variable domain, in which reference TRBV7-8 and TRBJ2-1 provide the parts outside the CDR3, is GAGVSQSPRYKVAKRGQDVALRCDPISGHVSLFWYQQALGQGPEFLTYFQNEAQLDKSGLPSDRFFAERPEGSVSTLKIQRTQQEDSAVYLCASSRNNNEQFFGPGTRLTVL.

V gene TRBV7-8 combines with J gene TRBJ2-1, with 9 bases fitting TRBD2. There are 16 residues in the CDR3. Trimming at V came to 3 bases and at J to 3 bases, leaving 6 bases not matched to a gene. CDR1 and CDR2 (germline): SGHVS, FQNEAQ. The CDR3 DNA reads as TGTGCCAGCAGCTTTAGCGGGAGAACGAGCTACAATGAGCAGTTCTTC. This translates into CASSFSGRTSYNEQFF.

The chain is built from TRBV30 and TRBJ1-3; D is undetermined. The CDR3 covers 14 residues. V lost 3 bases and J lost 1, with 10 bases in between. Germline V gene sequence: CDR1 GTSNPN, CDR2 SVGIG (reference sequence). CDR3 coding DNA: TGTGCCTGGAGGGGGAGGAGGTCTGGAAACACCATATATTTT. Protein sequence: CAWRGRRSGNTIYF.

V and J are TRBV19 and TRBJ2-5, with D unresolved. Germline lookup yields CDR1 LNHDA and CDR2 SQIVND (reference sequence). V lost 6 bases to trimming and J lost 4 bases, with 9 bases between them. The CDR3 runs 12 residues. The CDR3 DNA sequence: TGTGCCAGTAGCCTTACCGGAGAGACCCAGTACTTC. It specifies CASSLTGETQYF.

As DNA, the CDR3 is TGTGCCACCAGCCATCGTCGGGGGGCTGAAGCTTTCTTT. Protein sequence: CATSHRRGAEAFF. The chain couples TRBV15 to TRBJ1-1; the D gene is possibly TRBD1 (5 bases). V was shortened by 5 bases and J by 6 bases, with 13 bases between the two germline ends. The CDR3 extends over 13 amino acids. The germline V gene encodes CDR1 LNHNV and CDR2 YYDKDF (reference sequence). Drawing the rest from reference TRBV15 and TRBJ1-1, the complete variable domain is DAMVIQNPRYQVTQFGKPVTLSCSQTLNHNVMYWYQQKSSQAPKLLFHYYDKDFNNEADTPDNFQSRRPNTSFCFLDIRSPGLGDTAMYLCATSHRRGAEAFFGQGTRLTVV.

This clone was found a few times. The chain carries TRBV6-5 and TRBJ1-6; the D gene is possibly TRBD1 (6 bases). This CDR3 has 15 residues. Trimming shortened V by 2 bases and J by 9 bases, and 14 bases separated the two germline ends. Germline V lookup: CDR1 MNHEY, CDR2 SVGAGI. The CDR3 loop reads CASSYEAGEGSPLHF. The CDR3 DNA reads TGTGCCAGCAGTTACGAGGCAGGGGAGGGTTCACCCCTCCACTTT.

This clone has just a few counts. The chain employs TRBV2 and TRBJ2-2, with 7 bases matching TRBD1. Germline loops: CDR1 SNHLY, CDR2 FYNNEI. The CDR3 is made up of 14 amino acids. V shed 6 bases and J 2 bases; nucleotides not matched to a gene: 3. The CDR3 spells CASRGTVNTGELFF. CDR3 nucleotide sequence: TGTGCCAGCAGAGGGACAGTCAACACCGGGGAGCTGTTTTTT.

The CDR3 spells CASSFASGSGGTQYF. The CDR3 coding sequence is TGCGCCAGCAGCTTTGCTAGCGGGAGCGGTGGGACGCAGTATTTT. This chain links TRBV5-1 with TRBJ2-3, with 10 bases aligning to TRBD2. Germline V lookup: CDR1 SGHRS, CDR2 YFSETQ. There are 15 residues in the CDR3. The J segment lost 9 bases and the V segment lost 2 bases, leaving 9 bases of the junction unmatched.

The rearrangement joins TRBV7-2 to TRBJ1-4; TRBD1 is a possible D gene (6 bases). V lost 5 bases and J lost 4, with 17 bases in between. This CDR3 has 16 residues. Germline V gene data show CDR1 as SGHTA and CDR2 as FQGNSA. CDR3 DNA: TGTGCCAGCAGCACGGGGGGGGGCTCGGTTAATGAAAAACTGTTTTTT. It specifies CASSTGGGSVNEKLFF.

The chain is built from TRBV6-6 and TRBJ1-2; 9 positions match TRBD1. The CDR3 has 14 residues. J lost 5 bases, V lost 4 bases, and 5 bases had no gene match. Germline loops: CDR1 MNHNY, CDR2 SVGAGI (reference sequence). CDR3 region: CASSSLDRGYGYTF. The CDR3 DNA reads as TGTGCCAGCAGTTCGTTGGACAGGGGATATGGCTACACCTTC.

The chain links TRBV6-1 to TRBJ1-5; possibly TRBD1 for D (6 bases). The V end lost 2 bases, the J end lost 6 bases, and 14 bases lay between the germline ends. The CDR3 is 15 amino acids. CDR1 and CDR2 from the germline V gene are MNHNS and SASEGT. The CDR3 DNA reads TGTGCCAGCAGTGAAAACAGGGAGTATGGTCAGCCCCAGCATTTT. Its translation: CASSENREYGQPQHF.

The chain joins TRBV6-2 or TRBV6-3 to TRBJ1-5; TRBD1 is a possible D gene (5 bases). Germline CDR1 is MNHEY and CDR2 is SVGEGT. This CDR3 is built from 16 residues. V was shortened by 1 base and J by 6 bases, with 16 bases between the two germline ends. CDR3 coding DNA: TGTGCCAGCAGTTACTGGGGAGGAACAGGCGTTCAGCCCCAGCATTTT. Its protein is CASSYWGGTGVQPQHF.

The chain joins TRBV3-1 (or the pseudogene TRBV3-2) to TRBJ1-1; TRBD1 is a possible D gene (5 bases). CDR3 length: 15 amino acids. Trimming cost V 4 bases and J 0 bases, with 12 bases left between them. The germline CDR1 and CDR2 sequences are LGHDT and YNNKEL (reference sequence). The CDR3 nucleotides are TGTGCCAGCAGCCGAGAGAGACAGTTGAACACTGAAGCTTTCTTT. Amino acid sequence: CASSRERQLNTEAFF.

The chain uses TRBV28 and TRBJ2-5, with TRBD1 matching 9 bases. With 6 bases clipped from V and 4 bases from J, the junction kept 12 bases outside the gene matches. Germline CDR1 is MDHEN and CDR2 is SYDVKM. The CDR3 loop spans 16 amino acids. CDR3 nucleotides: TGTGCCAGCAGATATAGACCGGGACAGGGTCCAGAGACCCAGTACTTC. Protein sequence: CASRYRPGQGPETQYF.

The DNA of the CDR3 is TGTGCCAGCCTTGAGGTGATGAGTAACTATGGCTACACCTTC. Amino acids: CASLEVMSNYGYTF. This sequence joins TRBV28 and TRBJ1-2; unclear D gene. The V and J ends lost 8 bases and 1 base respectively, with 14 bases between them. The germline gives CDR1 MDHEN, CDR2 SYDVKM. The CDR3 is 14 amino acids.

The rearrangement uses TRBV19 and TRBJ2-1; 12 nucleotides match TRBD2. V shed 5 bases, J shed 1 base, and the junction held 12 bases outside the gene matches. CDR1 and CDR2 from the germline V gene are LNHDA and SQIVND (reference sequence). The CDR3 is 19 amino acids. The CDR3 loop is CASSWGLAGGPLSYNEQFF. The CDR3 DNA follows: TGTGCCAGTAGTTGGGGCCTAGCGGGAGGGCCCTTATCCTACAATGAGCAGTTCTTC. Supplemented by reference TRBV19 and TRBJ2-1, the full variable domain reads DGGITQSPKYLFRKEGQNVTLSCEQNLNHDAMYWYRQDPGQGLRLIYYSQIVNDFQKGDIAEGYSVSREKKESFPLTVTSAQKNPTAFYLCASSWGLAGGPLSYNEQFFGPGTRLTVL.

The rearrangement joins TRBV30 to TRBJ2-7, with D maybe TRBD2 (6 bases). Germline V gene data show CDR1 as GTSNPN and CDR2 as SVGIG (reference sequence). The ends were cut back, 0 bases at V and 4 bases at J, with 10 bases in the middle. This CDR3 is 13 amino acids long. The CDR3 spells CAWSVLGGYEQYF. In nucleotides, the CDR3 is TGTGCCTGGAGTGTATTGGGGGGTTACGAGCAGTACTTC.

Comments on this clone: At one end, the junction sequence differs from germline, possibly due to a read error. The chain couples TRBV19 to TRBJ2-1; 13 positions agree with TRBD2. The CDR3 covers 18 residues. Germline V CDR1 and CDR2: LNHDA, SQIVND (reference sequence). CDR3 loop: CASRPRSGLAGVTNEQFF. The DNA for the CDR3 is TGTGCCAGTAGACCCCGATCCGGACTAGCGGGAGTTACGAATGAACAGTTCTTC.

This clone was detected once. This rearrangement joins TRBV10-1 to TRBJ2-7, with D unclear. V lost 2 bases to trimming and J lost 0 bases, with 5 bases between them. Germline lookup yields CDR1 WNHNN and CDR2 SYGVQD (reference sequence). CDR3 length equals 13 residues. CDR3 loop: CASSETNSYEQYF. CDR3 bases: TGCGCCAGCAGTGAGACTAACTCCTACGAGCAGTACTTC.

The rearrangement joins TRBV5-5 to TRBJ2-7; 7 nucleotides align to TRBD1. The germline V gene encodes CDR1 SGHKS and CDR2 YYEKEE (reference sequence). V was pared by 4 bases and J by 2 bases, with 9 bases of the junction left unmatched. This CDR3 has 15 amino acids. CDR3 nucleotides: TGTGCCAGCAGCGTAACCGGGACAGCGACCTACGAGCAGTACTTC. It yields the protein CASSVTGTATYEQYF.

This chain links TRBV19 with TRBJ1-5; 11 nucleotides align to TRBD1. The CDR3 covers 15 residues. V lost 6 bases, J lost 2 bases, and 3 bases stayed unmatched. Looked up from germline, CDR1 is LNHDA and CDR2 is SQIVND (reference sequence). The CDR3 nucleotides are TGTGCCAGTAGGGGGACAGGGGGACGCAATCAGCCCCAGCATTTT. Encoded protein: CASRGTGGRNQPQHF.